This T cell receptor (beta chain) comes out of a study of blood T cells in healthy people across ages. Isolating PBMCs gave at least 6.5 million of these cells per sample. For the second PCR, which ran for roughly 7 to 11 cycles, a sample-barcoded 5' primer and a J-beta primer mix were used. One entry per CDR3 protein, called by TCRdb with MiXCR from the 5' RACE reads. This table holds about 1.4 million distinct CDR3 sequences, roughly 64% found once. CDR3 length: 13 amino acids. Trimming cost V 6 bases and J 4 bases, with 13 bases left between them. Germline values: CDR1 SQVTM, CDR2 ANQGSEA. Study outcomes and limitations: While age rose, TCR beta diversity per million T cells dropped in a roughly linear way. Diversity was estimated from one million T cells, and these estimates were considered underestimates. Across samples, TCR beta diversity tracked strongly with naive T cell percentage.

A word on this clonotype: Its target is unknown.

The genes are TRBV29-1 and TRBJ2-1; weak D call: TRBD2 (7 bases). This TCR was recovered from a man in his late teens or twenties in good health. The sample consisted of blood. The CDR3 DNA is TGCAGCGTATTTGAGGGGGGGTACAATGAGCAGTTCTTC. It is translated as CSVFEGGYNEQFF.